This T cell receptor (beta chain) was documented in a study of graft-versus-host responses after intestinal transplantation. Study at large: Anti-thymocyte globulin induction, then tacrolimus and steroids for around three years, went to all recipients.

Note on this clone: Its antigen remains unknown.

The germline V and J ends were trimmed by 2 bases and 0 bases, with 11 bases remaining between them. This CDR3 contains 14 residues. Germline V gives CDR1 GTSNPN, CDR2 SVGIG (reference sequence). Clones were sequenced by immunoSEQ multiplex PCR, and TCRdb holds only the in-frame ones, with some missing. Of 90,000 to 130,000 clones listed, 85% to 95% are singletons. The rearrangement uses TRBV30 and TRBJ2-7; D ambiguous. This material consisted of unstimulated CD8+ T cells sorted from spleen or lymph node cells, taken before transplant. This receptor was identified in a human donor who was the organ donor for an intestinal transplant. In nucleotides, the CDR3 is TGTGCCTGGAGTCCCCATCCGAGCTCCTACGAGCAGTACTTC. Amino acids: CAWSPHPSSYEQYF.